These 10 T cell receptor beta chains share one sample of origin, sequenced in a study of a mutant IDH1 vaccine in newly diagnosed glioma. No antigens are known for them. TCRdb's copy holds only in-frame clones and misses some; the assay was immunoSEQ multiplex PCR. The sample carries around 54,000 clones, about 89% recorded once. Time point noted: week 23, last vaccination. Doses comprised 300 ug of mutant IDH1 20-mer peptide each, plus topical imiquimod. This sample comprised PBMCs, obtained from a glioma patient whose treatment included an IDH1 peptide vaccine. The source of these receptors is a man between 40 and 49 years old with glioma.

The CDR3 sequence is CATGQGRLYEQYF. The CDR3 region has the DNA TGTGCCACCGGACAGGGGCGACTCTACGAGCAGTACTTC. The chain uses TRBV19 and TRBJ2-7, with 9 positions matching TRBD1. With V trimmed by 10 bases and J by 3 bases, 7 bases remained unmatched. This CDR3 has 13 amino acids. Looked up from germline, CDR1 is LNHDA and CDR2 is SQIVND (reference sequence). Variable domain in full (rest from reference TRBV19 and TRBJ2-7): DGGITQSPKYLFRKEGQNVTLSCEQNLNHDAMYWYRQDPGQGLRLIYYSQIVNDFQKGDIAEGYSVSREKKESFPLTVTSAQKNPTAFYLCATGQGRLYEQYFGPGTRLTVT.

V usage is TRBV19 and J usage is TRBJ2-3; 11 bases are a match to TRBD2. V was clipped by 0 bases and J by 1 base; unmatched bases: 12. There are 20 residues in the CDR3. Germline lookup yields CDR1 LNHDA and CDR2 SQIVND (reference sequence). CDR3 in DNA: TGTGCCAGTAGTATAGATTTTAGCGGGAGGGCCTTTCAGCGCACAGATACGCAGTATTTT. Its protein is CASSIDFSGRAFQRTDTQYF.

The V and J genes are TRBV7-2 and TRBJ2-5; 7 bases are shared with TRBD1. CDR1 SGHTA and CDR2 FQGNSA come from the germline V gene. The length of the CDR3 is 13 residues. V shed 5 bases and J 3 bases; nucleotides not matched to a gene: 3. Here the CDR3 DNA reads TGTGCCAGCAGCCGAGGGACAGAAGAGACCCAGTACTTC. As protein: CASSRGTEETQYF.

The gene calls are TRBV4-3 and TRBJ2-7; 7 bases match TRBD2. Trimming removed 0 bases from V and 0 bases from J; junction bases left unmatched: 8. The CDR3 sequence is 17 residues long. CDR1 and CDR2 from the germline V gene are LGHNA and YSLEER. In DNA, the CDR3 is TGCGCCAGCAGCCAAGATCTCGGCCTAGCGGTCTCCTACGAGCAGTACTTC. Protein sequence: CASSQDLGLAVSYEQYF.

The CDR3 spells CASSPGRGYFEAFF. For the CDR3, the DNA is TGTGCCAGCAGCCCGGGACGGGGATATTTTGAAGCTTTCTTT. This sequence joins TRBV11-1 and TRBJ1-1, with D possibly matching TRBD1 (5 bases). Trimming shortened V by 5 bases and J by 7 bases, and 17 bases separated the two germline ends. Looked up from germline, CDR1 is SGHAT and CDR2 is FQDESV (reference sequence). CDR3 length: 14 amino acids.

The chain uses TRBV27 and TRBJ1-1; 8 positions match TRBD1. The CDR3 sequence is 18 residues long. Germline assignment: CDR1 MNHEY and CDR2 SMNVEV (reference sequence). Losses at the gene ends were 5 bases for V and 1 base for J; bases not matched to a gene: 15. The CDR3 DNA sequence: TGTGCCAGCAGTCCCTCCCTAGGCAGGGGGCCCGGGAACACTGAAGCTTTCTTT. It specifies CASSPSLGRGPGNTEAFF.

Here the CDR3 reads CASTPLSSGRRTDTQYF. CDR3 sequence (DNA): TGTGCCAGCACACCCCTCTCTAGCGGGAGACGCACAGATACGCAGTATTTT. The rearrangement links TRBV5-4 to TRBJ2-3, with 10 bases matching TRBD2. From germline, CDR1 is SGHNT and CDR2 YYREEE (reference sequence). The CDR3 sequence is 17 residues long. With V trimmed by 6 bases and J by 1 base, 11 bases remained unmatched. Combining the CDR3 with reference TRBV5-4 and TRBJ2-3 gives the whole variable domain ETGVTQSPTHLIKTRGQQVTLRCSSQSGHNTVSWYQQALGQGPQFIFQYYREEENGRGNFPPRFSGLQFPNYSSELNVNALELDDSALYLCASTPLSSGRRTDTQYFGPGTRLTVL.

V gene TRBV25-1 combines with J gene TRBJ2-7; 8 positions match TRBD1. In germline, CDR1 is MGHDK, CDR2 SYGVNS. J gave up 6 bases and V 1 base, and 5 bases lay outside the gene matches. The CDR3 loop spans 14 amino acids. The CDR3 loop is CASSELDREAEQYF. CDR3 DNA: TGTGCCAGCAGTGAATTGGACAGGGAAGCCGAGCAGTACTTC.

The chain employs TRBV5-5 and TRBJ2-2; 10 bases match TRBD2. Trimming cost V 2 bases and J 5 bases; bases outside gene matches: 6. The CDR3 covers 16 residues. The V gene's germline CDR1 is SGHKS and CDR2 YYEKEE (reference sequence). The CDR3 region is CASSLVAGGSTGELFF. CDR3 DNA: TGTGCCAGCAGCTTAGTAGCGGGAGGATCTACCGGGGAGCTGTTTTTT. Supplemented by reference TRBV5-5 and TRBJ2-2, the full variable domain reads DAGVTQSPTHLIKTRGQQVTLRCSPISGHKSVSWYQQVLGQGPQFIFQYYEKEERGRGNFPDRFSARQFPNYSSELNVNALLLGDSALYLCASSLVAGGSTGELFFGEGSRLTVL.

This rearrangement joins TRBV7-9 to TRBJ1-2, with 7 bases lining up with TRBD1. The CDR3 covers 14 residues. Per germline, CDR1 SEHNR and CDR2 FQNEAQ (reference sequence). V shed 0 bases and J 6 bases; nucleotides not matched to a gene: 4. CDR3 sequence: CASSLARTGDGYTF. The DNA for the CDR3 is TGTGCCAGCAGCTTAGCGCGAACAGGGGATGGCTACACCTTC.